These 18 T cell receptor beta chains originate from one sample sequenced in a study of blood T cell repertoires in COVID-19 (dated by TCRdb to 2019 to 2021). Libraries came from the immunoSEQ multiplex PCR assay. This is the immuneACCESS table as TCRdb keeps it, with only in-frame sequences that have V and J called. A part of the clones is gone; compared with another copy, unresolved V genes explain less than half, and the rest is unexplained. The sample has around 240,000 clones on record, 75% to 85% of them singletons. The ten largest clones take up 1.4% of the sample. Material for sequencing was peripheral blood. These receptors were collected from a woman aged 40-49 years who had recovered from COVID-19.

Here the CDR3 DNA reads TGTGCCAGCAGAGGACAGGACTCCTACGAGCAGTACTTC. Translation: CASRGQDSYEQYF. V and J are TRBV5-6 and TRBJ2-7; 7 bases are shared with TRBD1. CDR3 size: 13 residues. Germline CDR1 reads SGHDT; CDR2 reads YYEEEE. Losses at the gene ends were 5 bases for V and 0 bases for J; bases not matched to a gene: 2.

Turning to this clone: The sample carries other DNA sequences with the same CDR3. The genes are TRBV28 and TRBJ1-5; 9 positions match TRBD1. J gave up 4 bases and V 6 bases, and 7 bases lay outside the gene matches. The CDR3 runs 15 residues. CDR1 and CDR2 from the germline V gene are MDHEN and SYDVKM. The CDR3: CASSLGQGLNQPQHF. The CDR3 DNA sequence: TGTGCCAGCAGCCTCGGACAGGGGTTGAATCAGCCCCAGCATTTT.

V usage is TRBV11-2 and J usage is TRBJ2-5; D unclear. This CDR3 comprises 12 residues. Germline-derived CDR1 and CDR2 are SGHAT and FQNNGV. Trimming took 1 base from V and 3 from J, leaving 3 bases between them. CDR3 in amino acids: CASSLAKETQYF. In DNA, the CDR3 is TGTGCCAGCAGCTTAGCAAAAGAGACCCAGTACTTC.

The V gene is TRBV15, the J gene TRBJ1-5, with D unresolved. Germline values: CDR1 LNHNV, CDR2 YYDKDF (reference sequence). Trimming pared 1 base from V and 4 bases from J, leaving 11 bases between. The CDR3 has 15 amino acids. The chain's CDR3 is CATSRGEVVNQPQHF. For the CDR3, the DNA is TGTGCCACCAGCAGAGGGGAGGTCGTGAATCAGCCCCAGCATTTT.

This chain connects TRBV27 to TRBJ1-2; TRBD1 matches at 7 bases. The CDR3 extends over 17 amino acids. J lost 6 bases, V lost 3 bases, and 16 bases had no gene match. The germline V gene has CDR1 MNHEY and CDR2 SMNVEV (reference sequence). The DNA for the CDR3 is TGTGCCAGCAGTTTTAGGGGAACAGGGGCGCTGGGGCATGGCTACACCTTC. Protein: CASSFRGTGALGHGYTF.

The chain links TRBV10-3 to TRBJ2-1; TRBD2 agrees at 8 bases. The CDR3 contains 12 residues. V shed 8 bases, J shed 8 bases, and the junction held 5 bases outside the gene matches. From germline, CDR1 is ENHRY and CDR2 SYGVKD. In DNA form, the CDR3 reads TGTGCCATCCGGACTAGCTTAGATGAGCAGTTCTTC. Protein product: CAIRTSLDEQFF.

The rearrangement joins TRBV6-2 or TRBV6-3 to TRBJ1-1; D gene unclear. V gave up 2 bases and J gave up 1 base, with 8 bases separating them. From germline, CDR1 is MNHEY and CDR2 SVGEGT. This CDR3 contains 14 residues. The DNA for the CDR3 is TGTGCCAGCAGTTACCTTGCGGAGAACACTGAAGCTTTCTTT. Encoded protein: CASSYLAENTEAFF.

The V gene is TRBV7-6, the J gene TRBJ2-2; a possible D gene is TRBD1 (6 bases). There are 16 residues in the CDR3. With 5 bases removed from V and 4 bases from J, the gap between germline ends came to 17 bases. Germline V gives CDR1 SGHVS, CDR2 FNYEAQ. The CDR3 spells CASSLNSGTFTGELFF. The CDR3 DNA reads as TGTGCCAGCAGCCTTAACTCCGGGACATTCACCGGGGAGCTGTTTTTT.

This chain links TRBV6-5 with TRBJ1-1, with D hard to call. Deletions cut 4 bases from V and 8 bases from J, with 11 bases between. CDR1 and CDR2 (germline): MNHEY, SVGAGI. This CDR3 spans 12 amino acids. CDR3 bases: TGTGCCAGCAGTTCCCCAACCAGGGAAGCTTTCTTT. Encoded protein: CASSSPTREAFF.

This rearrangement joins TRBV28 to TRBJ1-5, with D possibly being TRBD1 (6 bases). CDR3 length equals 16 residues. V gave up 9 bases and J gave up 1 base, with 19 bases separating them. Germline loops: CDR1 MDHEN, CDR2 SYDVKM. CDR3 sequence (DNA): TGTGCCAGACAGATACAGGGATACTGGAGCAATCAGCCCCAGCATTTT. It yields the protein CARQIQGYWSNQPQHF. The full variable domain, in which reference TRBV28 and TRBJ1-5 provide the parts outside the CDR3, is DVKVTQSSRYLVKRTGEKVFLECVQDMDHENMFWYRQDPGLGLRLIYFSYDVKMKEKGDIPEGYSVSREKKERFSLILESASTNQTSMYLCARQIQGYWSNQPQHFGDGTRLSIL.

This clone showed up just a few times. V usage is TRBV2 and J usage is TRBJ2-7, with 14 positions matching TRBD2. J gave up 7 bases and V 6 bases, and 8 bases lay outside the gene matches. Germline V gene sequence: CDR1 SNHLY, CDR2 FYNNEI. The CDR3 has 15 residues. The CDR3 region is CASRPGLAGVGEQYF. CDR3 nucleotides: TGTGCCAGCAGACCGGGACTAGCGGGGGTTGGTGAGCAGTACTTC. The whole variable domain, remainder taken from reference TRBV2 and TRBJ2-7, is EPEVTQTPSHQVTQMGQEVILRCVPISNHLYFYWYRQILGQKVEFLVSFYNNEISEKSEIFDDQFSVERPDGSNFTLKIRSTKLEDSAMYFCASRPGLAGVGEQYFGPGTRLTVT.

This clone was counted only a few times. This rearrangement joins TRBV5-6 to TRBJ2-7; 7 nucleotides match TRBD1. With 6 bases clipped from V and 6 bases from J, the junction kept 9 bases outside the gene matches. Looked up from germline, CDR1 is SGHDT and CDR2 is YYEEEE. The CDR3 consists of 13 residues. The CDR3: CASTLLTGVEQYF. CDR3 coding DNA: TGTGCCAGCACCTTACTCACAGGGGTCGAGCAGTACTTC.

The sample holds one count of this clone. V usage is TRBV2 and J usage is TRBJ2-1; 13 nucleotides align to TRBD2. The CDR3 sequence is 15 residues long. CDR1 and CDR2 (germline): SNHLY, FYNNEI. V trimming: 6 bases; J trimming: 9 bases; junction bases outside the gene matches: 8. In nucleotides, the CDR3 is TGTGCCAGCAGCCGCACTAGCGGGGGGGTTGTTGAGCAGTTCTTC. As protein: CASSRTSGGVVEQFF.

Comment on this clone: Additional DNA sequences in this sample encode the identical CDR3. The chain is built from TRBV6-5 and TRBJ2-7, with 7 bases lining up with TRBD1. CDR3 length equals 14 residues. V lost 4 bases and J lost 2; bases outside the gene matches: 5. The germline V gene has CDR1 MNHEY and CDR2 SVGAGI. CDR3 protein: CASSSGTATYEQYF. Written as DNA, the CDR3 is TGTGCCAGCAGTTCGGGGACAGCTACCTACGAGCAGTACTTC.

The chain's CDR3 is CASSTPGTGANVLTF. The CDR3 DNA is TGTGCCAGTAGTACTCCAGGGACTGGGGCCAACGTCCTGACTTTC. This chain links TRBV19 with TRBJ2-6, with a weak D call TRBD1 (5 bases). The CDR3 runs to 15 residues. Trimming removed 4 bases at V and 2 bases at J, with 9 bases between. The germline CDR1 and CDR2 sequences are LNHDA and SQIVND (reference sequence).

This clone has a single count. The V call is TRBV18, the J call TRBJ2-1; 7 bases agree with TRBD2. Germline CDR1 reads KGHSH; CDR2 reads LQKENI. The CDR3 contains 17 residues. Unmatched junction bases numbered 13, after V lost 3 bases and J lost 5 bases. The CDR3 is CASSPFSGQGVNNEQFF. Here the CDR3 DNA reads TGTGCCAGCTCACCCTTTAGCGGGCAGGGTGTGAACAATGAGCAGTTCTTC.

Note on this clone: Other DNA sequences of this sample code for an identical CDR3. The chain couples TRBV6-5 to TRBJ2-7, with D possibly matching TRBD1 (6 bases). The CDR3 is made up of 14 amino acids. The V and J ends lost 2 bases and 2 bases respectively, with 10 bases between them. The germline V gene has CDR1 MNHEY and CDR2 SVGAGI. The CDR3 DNA reads TGTGCCAGCAGTTACAACAGGGAAGCCTACGAGCAGTACTTC. Translating it yields CASSYNREAYEQYF.

The chain carries TRBV19 and TRBJ2-7; D perhaps matches TRBD2 (6 bases). V dropped 4 bases and J dropped 2 bases, with 9 bases sitting between them. This CDR3 is built from 13 residues. Germline V gene sequence: CDR1 LNHDA, CDR2 SQIVND (reference sequence). The DNA of the CDR3 is TGTGCCAGTAGTAGGGGAGGCCCCTACGAGCAGTACTTC. The encoded protein is CASSRGGPYEQYF.